These 30 T cell receptor beta chains were all obtained from the same sample, sequenced in a study of OX40 agonist ivuxolimab in advanced cancers. TCRdb's table, derived via immunoSEQ multiplex PCR, lists solely in-frame clones and lacks some. The sample has about 57,000 clones, over 80% seen once; the top ten hold over 3%. Sequencing used CD4+ or CD8+ T cells sorted from blood, obtained in a trial of the OX40 agonist ivuxolimab. These receptor sequences come from an adult with an advanced solid tumor such as melanoma, head and neck, liver or kidney cancer.

The chain has TRBV18 and TRBJ1-3; tentatively, D is TRBD1 (5 bases). Between the trimmed V and J ends, which lost 4 bases and 5 bases, there was a span of 12 bases. The CDR3 extends over 14 amino acids. Germline V lookup: CDR1 KGHSH, CDR2 LQKENI. CDR3 protein: CASSRSGQRNTIYF. CDR3 nucleotide sequence: TGTGCCAGCTCACGCTCGGGGCAGAGAAACACCATATATTTT.

This clone has just a few counts. The chain links TRBV7-9 to TRBJ1-1; no firm D call. The CDR3 extends over 14 amino acids. The V gene lost 4 bases and the J gene lost 2 bases, with 11 bases spanning the gap. Germline-derived CDR1 and CDR2 are SEHNR and FQNEAQ (reference sequence). The CDR3 region has the DNA TGTGCCAGCAGCTGGCAGGAGAGAAACACTGAAGCTTTCTTT. It codes for CASSWQERNTEAFF.

J is TRBJ2-2 and V is TRBV7-4, with D possibly being TRBD1 (6 bases). The CDR3 spans 19 residues. V dropped 5 bases and J dropped 0 bases, with 22 bases sitting between them. Looked up from germline, CDR1 is SGHVT and CDR2 is SQSDAQ. The CDR3 DNA follows: TGTGCCAGCAGCCTCCGCTGGGGGTGGGGGCGGACGAACACCGGGGAGCTGTTTTTT. This gives the protein CASSLRWGWGRTNTGELFF.

The chain links TRBV11-2 to TRBJ1-2; unclear D gene. Germline V CDR1 and CDR2: SGHAT, FQNNGV. V was pared by 5 bases and J by 0 bases, with 16 bases between. The CDR3 length is 16 residues. CDR3 protein: CASSVRSGVANYGYTF. CDR3 DNA: TGTGCCAGCAGCGTTCGTTCAGGCGTAGCTAACTATGGCTACACCTTC. Filled out from reference TRBV11-2 and TRBJ1-2, the complete variable domain reads EAGVAQSPRYKIIEKRQSVAFWCNPISGHATLYWYQQILGQGPKLLIQFQNNGVVDDSQLPKDRFSAERLKGVDSTLKIQPAKLEDSAVYLCASSVRSGVANYGYTFGSGTRLTVV.

The V gene is TRBV5-4, the J gene TRBJ2-2, with TRBD2 matching 9 bases. Germline values: CDR1 SGHNT, CDR2 YYREEE (reference sequence). This CDR3 has 16 amino acids. J gave up 3 bases and V 4 bases, and 7 bases lay outside the gene matches. The DNA of the CDR3 is TGTGCCAGCAGCCAATTAGCGGGAGTGGACACCGGGGAGCTGTTTTTT. Protein: CASSQLAGVDTGELFF.

This clone appeared a few times. The V gene is TRBV5-5, the J gene TRBJ2-1, with 8 bases that match TRBD2. The junction had 11 bases not matched to a gene; V was cut back by 2 bases and J by 4 bases. CDR1 and CDR2 from the germline V gene are SGHKS and YYEKEE (reference sequence). The CDR3 runs to 17 residues. The CDR3 region has the DNA TGTGCCAGCAGCTTCCCAAGCGGGAGTGACAGGTACAATGAGCAGTTCTTC. Translation gives CASSFPSGSDRYNEQFF.

V usage is TRBV6-1 and J usage is TRBJ2-1; 10 bases are shared with TRBD2. Trimming took 5 bases from V and 7 from J; bases not matched to a gene: 5. The germline V gene encodes CDR1 MNHNS and CDR2 SASEGT. The CDR3 extends over 14 amino acids. In DNA, the CDR3 is TGTGCCAGCAGTAGGAGCGGGAGGGCTAATGAGCAGTTCTTC. Translating it yields CASSRSGRANEQFF.

In nucleotides, the CDR3 is TGCGCCAGCAGCCTAGGGTGGGGCTGGAACACTGAAGCTTTCTTT. Its translation is CASSLGWGWNTEAFF. V gene TRBV4-1 combines with J gene TRBJ1-1; D may be TRBD1 (5 bases). Germline assignment: CDR1 MGHRA and CDR2 YSYEKL. The CDR3 loop spans 15 amino acids. Trimming shortened V by 4 bases and J by 1 base, and 13 bases separated the two germline ends.

V gene TRBV19 combines with J gene TRBJ2-4; no clear D. Germline values: CDR1 LNHDA, CDR2 SQIVND (reference sequence). The CDR3 consists of 16 residues. Trimming stripped 0 bases from V and 0 bases from J, with 9 bases between. The CDR3 protein is CASSIEVGLAKNIQYF. The DNA of the CDR3 is TGTGCCAGTAGTATAGAAGTCGGGTTAGCCAAAAACATTCAGTACTTC. Using reference TRBV19 and TRBJ2-4 for the parts outside the CDR3, the full variable domain is DGGITQSPKYLFRKEGQNVTLSCEQNLNHDAMYWYRQDPGQGLRLIYYSQIVNDFQKGDIAEGYSVSREKKESFPLTVTSAQKNPTAFYLCASSIEVGLAKNIQYFGAGTRLSVL.

The chain joins TRBV2 to TRBJ2-1, with 11 bases fitting TRBD2. The CDR3 totals 17 residues. V was pared by 6 bases and J by 1 base, with 8 bases of the junction left unmatched. Germline CDR1 reads SNHLY; CDR2 reads FYNNEI. The CDR3 protein is CASRGYSGRESYNEQFF. CDR3 nucleotide sequence: TGTGCCAGCAGGGGTTATAGCGGGAGGGAGTCCTACAATGAGCAGTTCTTC.

This chain links TRBV6-1 with TRBJ1-5; maybe TRBD1 (6 bases). The CDR3 contains 14 residues. V lost 4 bases and J lost 4, with 11 bases in between. Germline CDR1 reads MNHNS; CDR2 reads SASEGT. DNA of the CDR3: TGTGCCAGCAGTGGTACAGGGCAGAATCAGCCCCAGCATTTT. Translation: CASSGTGQNQPQHF.

The chain has TRBV30 and TRBJ2-7; the D gene is possibly TRBD2 (7 bases). Germline V gives CDR1 GTSNPN, CDR2 SVGIG (reference sequence). This CDR3 spans 13 amino acids. V shed 4 bases and J shed 2 bases, with 12 bases lying between them. The CDR3 coding sequence is TGTGCCTGGAACGGGGGGCAGACCTACGAGCAGTACTTC. The encoded protein is CAWNGGQTYEQYF.

This clone was seen a single time. The chain joins TRBV2 to TRBJ1-2; 8 nucleotides agree with TRBD1. This CDR3 is built from 14 residues. Germline loops: CDR1 SNHLY, CDR2 FYNNEI. The trim removed 3 bases at V and 4 bases at J, leaving 4 bases unmatched. CDR3 protein: CASSDDRGGYGYTF. DNA for the CDR3: TGTGCCAGCAGTGATGACAGGGGAGGCTATGGCTACACCTTC.

The chain employs TRBV5-5 and TRBJ1-1, with D unclear. This CDR3 comprises 11 residues. In germline, CDR1 is SGHKS, CDR2 YYEKEE (reference sequence). Trimming shortened V by 5 bases and J by 1 base, and 3 bases separated the two germline ends. CDR3: CASSANTEAFF. The CDR3, as DNA: TGTGCCAGCAGTGCGAACACTGAAGCTTTCTTT.

The chain links TRBV6-1 to TRBJ1-1; 8 nucleotides match TRBD1. The CDR3 covers 14 residues. V dropped 6 bases and J dropped 10; count of bases not matched to a gene: 13. The germline gives CDR1 MNHNS, CDR2 SASEGT. CDR3 protein: CASRERSGGAGAFF. CDR3 in DNA: TGTGCCAGCAGGGAAAGATCAGGGGGCGCAGGAGCTTTCTTT.

V usage is TRBV2 and J usage is TRBJ2-1, with 11 bases identical to TRBD1. V lost 7 bases, J lost 5 bases, and 4 bases stayed unmatched. The CDR3 is made up of 14 amino acids. Germline CDR1 and CDR2: SNHLY and FYNNEI. CDR3 DNA sequence: TGTGCCAGCATCCGGGACAGGGGGGACAATGAGCAGTTCTTC. The encoded protein is CASIRDRGDNEQFF.

The rearrangement uses TRBV18 and TRBJ2-2, with D possibly TRBD2 on 5 matching bases. Germline V gene data show CDR1 as KGHSH and CDR2 as LQKENI. V shed 3 bases and J shed 0 bases, with 8 bases lying between them. This CDR3 comprises 15 residues. The CDR3 protein is CASSPRTSNTGELFF. The CDR3 bases are TGTGCCAGCTCACCGCGGACTTCGAACACCGGGGAGCTGTTTTTT.

This chain joins TRBV6-6 and TRBJ1-5; unclear D gene. CDR1 is MNHNY and CDR2 is SVGAGI in the germline V gene (reference sequence). CDR3 length: 14 amino acids. V lost 2 bases, J lost 2 bases, and 7 bases lay in between. CDR3 sequence (DNA): TGTGCCAGCAGTTACCCAGGAGGCAATCAGCCCCAGCATTTT. This encodes CASSYPGGNQPQHF.

The chain employs TRBV2 and TRBJ2-2; a weak D match, TRBD1 (6 bases). The CDR3 sequence is 13 residues long. The V gene lost 7 bases and the J gene lost 7 bases, with 13 bases spanning the gap. Looked up from germline, CDR1 is SNHLY and CDR2 is FYNNEI. The CDR3 region has the DNA TGTGCCAGCATTTTCCAGGGGAACGGGGAGCTGTTTTTT. It translates to CASIFQGNGELFF. Variable domain in full (rest from reference TRBV2 and TRBJ2-2): EPEVTQTPSHQVTQMGQEVILRCVPISNHLYFYWYRQILGQKVEFLVSFYNNEISEKSEIFDDQFSVERPDGSNFTLKIRSTKLEDSAMYFCASIFQGNGELFFGEGSRLTVL.

The CDR3 bases are TGTGCCAGCAGCTCCGCCCTCTCTGGAAACACCATATATTTT. Amino acids: CASSSALSGNTIYF. V gene TRBV7-2 combines with J gene TRBJ1-3; D ambiguous. The CDR3 spans 14 residues. Trimming removed 4 bases at V and 0 bases at J, with 7 bases between. The germline CDR1 and CDR2 sequences are SGHTA and FQGNSA. The full variable domain, in which reference TRBV7-2 and TRBJ1-3 provide the parts outside the CDR3, is GAGVSQSPSNKVTEKGKDVELRCDPISGHTALYWYRQSLGQGLEFLIYFQGNSAPDKSGLPSDRFSAERTGGSVSTLTIQRTQQEDSAVYLCASSSALSGNTIYFGEGSWLTVV.

The chain couples TRBV19 to TRBJ1-5; D unclear. V lost 3 bases and J lost 4, with 13 bases in between. CDR3 length: 15 residues. CDR1 and CDR2 from the germline V gene are LNHDA and SQIVND (reference sequence). CDR3 in amino acids: CASSISQVGNQPQHF. CDR3 bases: TGTGCCAGTAGTATCTCGCAGGTTGGGAATCAGCCCCAGCATTTT.

This rearrangement joins TRBV19 to TRBJ1-3, with 7 positions matching TRBD1. This CDR3 is built from 15 residues. Trimming cost V 3 bases and J 0 bases; bases outside gene matches: 2. CDR1 LNHDA and CDR2 SQIVND come from the germline V gene (reference sequence). The CDR3 loop reads CASSMDRYSGNTIYF. The CDR3 DNA is TGTGCCAGTAGTATGGACAGGTACTCTGGAAACACCATATATTTT.

The chain uses TRBV5-4 and TRBJ2-5; the D call may be TRBD1 or TRBD2 (6 bases each). Trimming took 0 bases from V and 2 from J, leaving 14 bases between them. The germline V gene encodes CDR1 SGHNT and CDR2 YYREEE (reference sequence). The CDR3 contains 16 residues. The CDR3 bases are TGTGCCAGCAGCTTGGGCGGGACATATTATCAAGAGACCCAGTACTTC. Its translation is CASSLGGTYYQETQYF.

The genes are TRBV6-5 and TRBJ2-6; D is possibly TRBD1 (5 bases). CDR3 length: 15 residues. Trimming removed 7 bases at V and 0 bases at J, with 10 bases between. Germline V lookup: CDR1 MNHEY, CDR2 SVGAGI. CDR3 bases: TGTGCCAGCAACATTGACAGCTCTGGGGCCAACGTCCTGACTTTC. Protein: CASNIDSSGANVLTF.

The chain is built from TRBV28 and TRBJ2-3, with TRBD1 matching 8 bases. The germline V gene has CDR1 MDHEN and CDR2 SYDVKM. V was pared by 5 bases and J by 1 base, with 5 bases of the junction left unmatched. CDR3 length: 15 amino acids. The DNA for the CDR3 is TGTGCCAGCAGTCTACCGGGACAGGGCACAGATACGCAGTATTTT. This gives the protein CASSLPGQGTDTQYF. Complete variable domain (other parts from reference TRBV28 and TRBJ2-3): DVKVTQSSRYLVKRTGEKVFLECVQDMDHENMFWYRQDPGLGLRLIYFSYDVKMKEKGDIPEGYSVSREKKERFSLILESASTNQTSMYLCASSLPGQGTDTQYFGPGTRLTVL.

The genes are TRBV7-6 and TRBJ2-7; D perhaps matches TRBD1 (6 bases). V shed 3 bases and J shed 2 bases, with 8 bases lying between them. This CDR3 contains 13 residues. In germline, CDR1 is SGHVS, CDR2 FNYEAQ. CDR3 residues: CASSFGQTYEQYF. Here the CDR3 DNA reads TGTGCCAGCAGCTTCGGACAGACCTACGAGCAGTACTTC.

This clone showed up just once. The V gene is TRBV19, the J gene TRBJ2-2, with D tentatively TRBD1 or TRBD2 (6 bases each). Germline V gene lookup returns CDR1 LNHDA and CDR2 SQIVND (reference sequence). Trimming shortened V by 9 bases and J by 4 bases, and 15 bases separated the two germline ends. CDR3 length: 14 amino acids. CDR3 residues: CASGRTAGTGELFF. The DNA of the CDR3 is TGTGCCAGCGGGCGGACAGCGGGCACCGGGGAGCTGTTTTTT.

V gene TRBV29-1 combines with J gene TRBJ2-7; D is tentatively TRBD1 or TRBD2 (5 bases each). V dropped 4 bases and J dropped 12 bases, with 22 bases sitting between them. The germline V gene has CDR1 SQVTM and CDR2 ANQGSEA. The CDR3 has 13 residues. CDR3 amino acids: CSVGGQGPTYLYF. The CDR3 DNA reads TGCAGCGTTGGAGGGCAGGGACCTACTTATCTGTACTTC.

In this sample, this clone turned up once. The rearrangement links TRBV29-1 to TRBJ1-2, with D unresolved. Germline V gene sequence: CDR1 SQVTM, CDR2 ANQGSEA. The CDR3 sequence is 12 residues long. Trimming left V 7 bases short and J 6 bases short, with 15 bases between. CDR3 in DNA: TGCAGCGCAAGACGGCCGGAGGATGGCTACACCTTC. Its translation is CSARRPEDGYTF.

This chain links TRBV2 with TRBJ2-3, with 9 nucleotides matching TRBD1. Germline lookup yields CDR1 SNHLY and CDR2 FYNNEI. The junction had 4 bases not matched to a gene; V was cut back by 10 bases and J by 8 bases. CDR3 length: 11 amino acids. The CDR3 DNA follows: TGTGCCAAACAGGGGGCTGGTACGCAGTATTTT. Protein: CAKQGAGTQYF.